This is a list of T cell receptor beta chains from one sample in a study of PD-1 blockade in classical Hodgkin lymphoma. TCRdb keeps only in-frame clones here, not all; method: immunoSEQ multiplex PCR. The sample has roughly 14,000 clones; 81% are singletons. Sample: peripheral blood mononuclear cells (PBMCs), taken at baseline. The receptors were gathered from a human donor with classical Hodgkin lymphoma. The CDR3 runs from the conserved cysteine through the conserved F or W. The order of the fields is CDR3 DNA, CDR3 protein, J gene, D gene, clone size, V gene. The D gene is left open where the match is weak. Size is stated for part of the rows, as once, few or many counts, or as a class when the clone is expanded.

cdr3_nt: TGTGCCAGCTCCCTGGACAGGGGCAATCAGCCCCAGCATTTT; cdr3_aa: CASSLDRGNQPQHF; j_call: TRBJ1-5; d_call: TRBD1; clone_size: NA; v_call: TRBV18
cdr3_nt: TGTGCCACCGCTGAGGGGACAGGGGAGACCCAGTACTTC; cdr3_aa: CATAEGTGETQYF; j_call: TRBJ2-5; d_call: TRBD1; clone_size: NA; v_call: TRBV10-3
cdr3_nt: TGTGCCACCAGCAGAGCGGGACGGGCAGCTAACTATGGCTACACCTTC; cdr3_aa: CATSRAGRAANYGYTF; j_call: TRBJ1-2; d_call: NA; clone_size: NA; v_call: TRBV15
cdr3_nt: TGTGCCAGCAGCTTAGGGGGAAACTATGGCTACACCTTC; cdr3_aa: CASSLGGNYGYTF; j_call: TRBJ1-2; d_call: NA; clone_size: NA; v_call: TRBV13
cdr3_nt: TGTGCCAGCAGCCTAATAGGGGGGGAGCTGTTTTTT; cdr3_aa: CASSLIGGELFF; j_call: TRBJ2-2; d_call: NA; clone_size: NA; v_call: TRBV6-8
cdr3_nt: TGTGCCAGCAGCCGCGGGGGAGACTTCAACACCGGGGAGCTGTTTTTT; cdr3_aa: CASSRGGDFNTGELFF; j_call: TRBJ2-2; d_call: TRBD2; clone_size: few; v_call: TRBV7-8
cdr3_nt: TGTGCCAGCAGCCAAGAAAGCCCAGGAGCGGGGGGCTCTGGGGCCAACGTCCTGACTTTC; cdr3_aa: CASSQESPGAGGSGANVLTF; j_call: TRBJ2-6; d_call: TRBD2; clone_size: once; v_call: TRBV4-2
cdr3_nt: TGTGCCAGCAGCGTAGGTCCAGCGGGGGTCTACGAGCAGTACTTC; cdr3_aa: CASSVGPAGVYEQYF; j_call: TRBJ2-7; d_call: TRBD2; clone_size: NA; v_call: TRBV9
cdr3_nt: TGTGCCAGCAGCCCCGTGGAGGGACCCGGGGAGCTGTTTTTT; cdr3_aa: CASSPVEGPGELFF; j_call: TRBJ2-2; d_call: NA; clone_size: once; v_call: TRBV7-8
cdr3_nt: TGTGCCAGCAGCGTAGCGCCCGGGGTGGAGTACGAGCAGTACTTC; cdr3_aa: CASSVAPGVEYEQYF; j_call: TRBJ2-7; d_call: NA; clone_size: NA; v_call: TRBV9
cdr3_nt: TGTGCCAGCAGTTATGGCCAGCTGAGGACCCAGTACTTC; cdr3_aa: CASSYGQLRTQYF; j_call: TRBJ2-5; d_call: NA; clone_size: NA; v_call: TRBV27
cdr3_nt: TGCGCCAGCAGCCAAGGAGGGCTAGGACTAAACATTCAGTACTTC; cdr3_aa: CASSQGGLGLNIQYF; j_call: TRBJ2-4; d_call: NA; clone_size: NA; v_call: TRBV4-1
cdr3_nt: TGTGCCAGCAGCGTAGGGGGGGGACAAGCCTACGAGCAGTACTTC; cdr3_aa: CASSVGGGQAYEQYF; j_call: TRBJ2-7; d_call: NA; clone_size: NA; v_call: TRBV9
cdr3_nt: TGTGCCAGCAGCTCACCAAACACCGGGGAGCTGTTTTTT; cdr3_aa: CASSSPNTGELFF; j_call: TRBJ2-2; d_call: NA; clone_size: NA; v_call: TRBV9
cdr3_nt: TGTACCAGCAGTCCCCGGCCCGACAGCTACGATGCGTACTTC; cdr3_aa: CTSSPRPDSYDAYF; j_call: TRBJ2-7; d_call: NA; clone_size: NA; v_call: TRBV27
cdr3_nt: TGTGCCAGCAGTTACGGGAGGTGGGGTGAGCAGTTCTTC; cdr3_aa: CASSYGRWGEQFF; j_call: TRBJ2-1; d_call: NA; clone_size: NA; v_call: TRBV6-5
cdr3_nt: TGTGCCAGCAGCCAGACAGCCTGGAACAATCAGCCCCAGCATTTT; cdr3_aa: CASSQTAWNNQPQHF; j_call: TRBJ1-5; d_call: NA; clone_size: NA; v_call: TRBV27
cdr3_nt: TGTGCCAGCAGCGATGGGACAGGAGAAGCCTACGAGCAGTACTTC; cdr3_aa: CASSDGTGEAYEQYF; j_call: TRBJ2-7; d_call: TRBD1; clone_size: NA; v_call: TRBV7-9
cdr3_nt: TGTGCCAGCAGCACCCAGCGGACGGCATCTGGAAACACCATATATTTT; cdr3_aa: CASSTQRTASGNTIYF; j_call: TRBJ1-3; d_call: NA; clone_size: NA; v_call: TRBV9
cdr3_nt: TGTGCCAGCAGCTCGCACAGGGGGCTCGGGGAGACCCAGTACTTC; cdr3_aa: CASSSHRGLGETQYF; j_call: TRBJ2-5; d_call: TRBD1; clone_size: NA; v_call: TRBV7-2
cdr3_nt: TGTGCCAGCAGGTTAACGACAGGGTTGAACACAGATACGCAGTATTTT; cdr3_aa: CASRLTTGLNTDTQYF; j_call: TRBJ2-3; d_call: TRBD1; clone_size: NA; v_call: TRBV5-4
cdr3_nt: TGTGCCAGTAGTATGGTCTTCAAGGGGGCTGAAGCTTTCTTT; cdr3_aa: CASSMVFKGAEAFF; j_call: TRBJ1-1; d_call: NA; clone_size: once; v_call: TRBV19
cdr3_nt: TGTGCCAGCAGCCTTAACAATGAGCAGTTCTTC; cdr3_aa: CASSLNNEQFF; j_call: TRBJ2-1; d_call: NA; clone_size: NA; v_call: TRBV4-2
cdr3_nt: TGTGCCAGCAGCACCCCCCGGACTAGCTTTGGCCACGAGCAGTACTTC; cdr3_aa: CASSTPRTSFGHEQYF; j_call: TRBJ2-7; d_call: TRBD2; clone_size: once; v_call: TRBV7-6
cdr3_nt: TGTGCCAGCCACTCTAGCGGGGGCTTGAGGAGCACAGATACGCAGTATTTT; cdr3_aa: CASHSSGGLRSTDTQYF; j_call: TRBJ2-3; d_call: TRBD2; clone_size: few; v_call: TRBV2
cdr3_nt: TGTGCCAGCAGCCCACGTCAGAGCATCAATAATTCACCCCTCCACTTT; cdr3_aa: CASSPRQSINNSPLHF; j_call: TRBJ1-6; d_call: NA; clone_size: NA; v_call: TRBV11-1
cdr3_nt: TGCGGGGACCCGACGGGTTTCTTT; cdr3_aa: CGDPTGFF; j_call: TRBJ1-1; d_call: NA; clone_size: NA; v_call: TRBV29-1
cdr3_nt: TGTGCCAGCAGTGACTCGATCGGCGGGGGGGCCGTCACGCAGTATTTT; cdr3_aa: CASSDSIGGGAVTQYF; j_call: TRBJ2-3; d_call: TRBD2; clone_size: NA; v_call: TRBV6-4
cdr3_nt: TGCGCCAGCAGCTTGGAGGGTGCGGCATCCTCCTACGAGCAGTACTTC; cdr3_aa: CASSLEGAASSYEQYF; j_call: TRBJ2-7; d_call: NA; clone_size: few; v_call: TRBV5-1
cdr3_nt: TGTGCCAGCAGTTTCGCGGCAGTGAACAATGAGCAGTTCTTC; cdr3_aa: CASSFAAVNNEQFF; j_call: TRBJ2-1; d_call: NA; clone_size: NA; v_call: TRBV28
cdr3_nt: TGTGCCTGGAGTATGACAGGGGGCGGGGAGACCCAGTACTTC; cdr3_aa: CAWSMTGGGETQYF; j_call: TRBJ2-5; d_call: TRBD1; clone_size: NA; v_call: TRBV30
cdr3_nt: TGTGCCAGCAGCACTGGAGTGGACGGGGGCTATAATGAAAAACTGTTTTTT; cdr3_aa: CASSTGVDGGYNEKLFF; j_call: TRBJ1-4; d_call: NA; clone_size: few; v_call: TRBV7-9
cdr3_nt: TGTGCCAGCAGCTGGTCTTTTGGCAATGAGCAGTTCTTC; cdr3_aa: CASSWSFGNEQFF; j_call: TRBJ2-1; d_call: NA; clone_size: NA; v_call: TRBV7-8
cdr3_nt: TGCGCCAGCAGCTTGGCAGTAGCGGGGGGCACAGATACGCAGTATTTT; cdr3_aa: CASSLAVAGGTDTQYF; j_call: TRBJ2-3; d_call: TRBD2; clone_size: few; v_call: TRBV5-1
cdr3_nt: TGTGCCAGCAGCCCCACAGGACAGGGGAATGAGCAGTTCTTC; cdr3_aa: CASSPTGQGNEQFF; j_call: TRBJ2-1; d_call: TRBD1; clone_size: NA; v_call: TRBV7-9
cdr3_nt: TGTGCCAGCAGCTCCGTTTCGAGGAATGAGCAGTTCTTC; cdr3_aa: CASSSVSRNEQFF; j_call: TRBJ2-1; d_call: NA; clone_size: NA; v_call: TRBV7-9
cdr3_nt: TGCGCCAGCAGACTAGGGCCCCTCGGCACCGGGGAGCTGTTTTTT; cdr3_aa: CASRLGPLGTGELFF; j_call: TRBJ2-2; d_call: NA; clone_size: NA; v_call: TRBV4-1
cdr3_nt: TGTGCCAGCTCACAGGGAAATAACTATGGCTACACCTTC; cdr3_aa: CASSQGNNYGYTF; j_call: TRBJ1-2; d_call: NA; clone_size: once; v_call: TRBV18
cdr3_nt: TGTGCCAGCAGGGGTGGGAGGGCGGGTAGTTCACCCCTCCACTTT; cdr3_aa: CASRGGRAGSSPLHF; j_call: TRBJ1-6; d_call: NA; clone_size: NA; v_call: TRBV6-1
cdr3_nt: TGCGCCAGCAGTCGGGCTAGCGGGGGGCCATACACAGATACGCAGTATTTT; cdr3_aa: CASSRASGGPYTDTQYF; j_call: TRBJ2-3; d_call: TRBD2; clone_size: NA; v_call: TRBV23-1
cdr3_nt: TGTGCCACCAGCAGAGAAGACGCATACAATGAGCAGTTCTTC; cdr3_aa: CATSREDAYNEQFF; j_call: TRBJ2-1; d_call: NA; clone_size: once; v_call: TRBV15